This is a list of T cell receptor beta chains from one sample in a study of T-cell memory formation after mild COVID-19. TCRdb reanalysed the 5' RACE reads using MiXCR and keeps one entry per CDR3 protein. This sample has some 250,000 distinct CDR3 sequences, with around 17% found just once. The sequenced sample consisted of PBMCs or a T cell subset sorted from them (not recorded which). These receptors all come from a man between 18 and 35 years old who had mild COVID-19 (a few samples of this study predate the infection). Cell type and time point are not known. CDR3s include the opening cysteine and the closing phenylalanine or tryptophan. Fields, in order: D gene, V gene, J gene, clone size, CDR3 protein, CDR3 DNA. A D gene is named only where the DNA matches it firmly. Only part of the rows carry a size: once, few, many, or a class if the clone is expanded.

>NA|TRBV2|TRBJ1-6|NA
CASGVPNSPLHF
TGTGCCAGCGGGGTTCCTAATTCACCCCTCCACTTT
>NA|TRBV9|TRBJ1-4|few
CASSVEERANEKLFF
TGTGCCAGCAGCGTAGAGGAGCGGGCTAATGAAAAACTGTTTTTT
>NA|TRBV7-3|TRBJ1-1|few
CASRFGPTMNTEAFF
TGTGCCAGCAGATTTGGACCCACCATGAACACTGAAGCTTTCTTT
>NA|TRBV5-6|TRBJ2-5|many
CASSFGGKETQYF
TGTGCCAGCAGCTTTGGGGGTAAAGAGACCCAGTACTTC
>TRBD1|TRBV7-8|TRBJ2-1|few
CASSFAQGNEQFF
TGTGCCAGCAGCTTTGCACAGGGGAATGAGCAGTTCTTC
>TRBD1|TRBV5-1|TRBJ2-5|few
CASSLDPGTGVKTQYF
TGCGCCAGCAGCTTGGACCCCGGGACAGGGGTTAAGACCCAGTACTTC
>NA|TRBV6-2/TRBV6-3|TRBJ2-7|NA
CASSYREDEQYF
TGTGCCAGCAGTTACAGGGAAGACGAGCAGTACTTC
>NA|TRBV12-3/TRBV12-4|TRBJ1-4|NA
CASSQGPRGEKLFF
TGTGCCAGCAGTCAGGGGCCTCGTGGTGAAAAACTGTTTTTT
>NA|TRBV4-3|TRBJ1-2|NA
CASSQTRRIYGYTF
TGCGCCAGCAGCCAGACGAGACGGATCTATGGCTACACCTTC
>NA|TRBV7-2|TRBJ1-2|NA
CASSLDQGGTGYTF
TGTGCCAGCAGCTTAGATCAGGGAGGGACTGGCTACACCTTC
>NA|TRBV7-2|TRBJ2-5|NA
CASSPRQRLEETQYF
TGTGCCAGCAGCCCCCGACAGCGATTGGAGGAGACCCAGTACTTC
>NA|TRBV4-3|TRBJ1-4|NA
CASSQAGREGKLFF
TGCGCCAGCAGCCAAGCAGGGCGAGAAGGAAAACTGTTTTTT
>TRBD2|TRBV7-8|TRBJ2-5|few
CASSLVSGLAGRETQYF
TGTGCCAGCAGCTTAGTATCCGGTCTAGCGGGCCGGGAGACCCAGTACTTC
>TRBD2|TRBV7-2|TRBJ2-5|NA
CASSPASGGGQETQYF
TGTGCCAGCAGCCCGGCTAGCGGGGGGGGACAAGAGACCCAGTACTTC
>NA|TRBV29-1|TRBJ1-5|NA
CSVPAERGSQPQHF
TGCAGCGTTCCCGCTGAGAGGGGAAGCCAGCCCCAGCATTTT
>TRBD2|TRBV12-3/TRBV12-4|TRBJ2-7|few
CASRSGGGEPYEQYF
TGTGCCAGCCGGAGCGGGGGGGGGGAGCCCTACGAGCAGTACTTC
>TRBD2|TRBV14|TRBJ2-1|few
CASRASGGFYNEQFF
TGTGCCAGCAGGGCCAGCGGGGGTTTCTACAATGAGCAGTTCTTC
>TRBD1|TRBV4-1|TRBJ1-1|NA
CASSQDDGTANTEAFF
TGCGCCAGCAGCCAAGATGATGGGACAGCGAACACTGAAGCTTTCTTT
>NA|TRBV6-5|TRBJ1-4|few
CASRQTGGNRKLFF
TGTGCCAGCAGGCAAACCGGGGGGAACCGAAAACTGTTTTTT
>NA|TRBV5-1|TRBJ2-6|NA
CASNTGRLANVLTF
TGCGCCAGCAATACCGGGAGACTGGCCAACGTCCTGACTTTC
>TRBD2|TRBV7-2|TRBJ2-3|NA
CASSVPGTIDTQYF
TGTGCCAGCAGCGTACCAGGGACTATAGATACGCAGTATTTT
>NA|TRBV7-6|TRBJ1-4|NA
CASSQGSGATNEKLFF
TGTGCCAGCAGCCAAGGATCAGGCGCTACTAATGAAAAACTGTTTTTT
>TRBD1|TRBV12-3/TRBV12-4|TRBJ1-5|few
CASSTGTGDSVGNQPQHF
TGTGCCAGCAGTACCGGGACAGGGGATAGTGTTGGCAATCAGCCCCAGCATTTT
>NA|TRBV7-6|TRBJ2-2|few
CASSLVLGGKPGELFF
TGTGCCAGCAGCTTAGTATTAGGGGGGAAACCCGGGGAGCTGTTTTTT
>NA|TRBV7-8|TRBJ2-4|NA
CASSLARAPIQYF
TGTGCCAGCAGCTTAGCGAGGGCCCCCATTCAGTACTTC
>NA|TRBV12-3/TRBV12-4|TRBJ2-3|few
CASSRDFTDTQYF
TGTGCCAGCAGCCGGGACTTCACAGATACGCAGTATTTT